The source of this T cell receptor (beta chain) is a study of blood T cell repertoires in COVID-19. Study processing details: Amplification of reference gene primers provided the estimated nucleated cell counts. The table came from immunoSEQ multiplex PCR; TCRdb's copy has only in-frame clones and leaves some out. V and J calls and clone size are given by that table; D and trimming were obtained from the DNA. The profile covers about 49,000 clones, with 86% appearing a single time and over 4.5% taken by the ten largest. This clone was observed a single time. At one of its ends the junction is not consistent with the germline gene, which may arise from a read error. The CDR3 length is 13 residues. Germline V gives CDR1 SGHDT, CDR2 YYEEEE.

The source material was peripheral blood. This sequence originates from a man aged 35-49 years with active COVID-19. This chain connects TRBV5-6 to TRBJ1-2; 7 bases fit TRBD1. The CDR3 sequence is CASSSTGVAGQDF. The CDR3 bases are TGTGCCAGCAGCTCCACAGGGGTCGCTGGGCAGGACTTC.